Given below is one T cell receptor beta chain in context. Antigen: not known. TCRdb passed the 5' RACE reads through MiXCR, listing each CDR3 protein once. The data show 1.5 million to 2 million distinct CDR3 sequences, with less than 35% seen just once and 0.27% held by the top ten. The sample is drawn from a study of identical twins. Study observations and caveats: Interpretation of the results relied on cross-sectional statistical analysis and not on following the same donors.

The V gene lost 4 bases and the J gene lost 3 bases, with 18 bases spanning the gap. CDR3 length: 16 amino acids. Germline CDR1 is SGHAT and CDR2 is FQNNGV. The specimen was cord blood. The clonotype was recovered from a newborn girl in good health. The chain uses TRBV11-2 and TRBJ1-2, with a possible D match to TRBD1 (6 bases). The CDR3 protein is CASSSLRGGLDYGYTF. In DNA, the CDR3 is TGTGCCAGCAGCTCCCTTAGGGGGGGGCTTGACTATGGCTACACCTTC.